This TCR beta chain was recorded in a study of blood T cells in healthy people across ages. Study conclusions and caveats: Significant beta diversity loss was already apparent by age approximately 37, declining roughly linearly.

This clonotype was counted ten times or more. Its antigen is not known. Next came a second PCR, run for roughly 6 to 11 cycles, which used a sample-barcoded 5' primer along with a J-beta primer mix. TCRdb re-analysed the 5' RACE reads in MiXCR, keeping a single row per CDR3 protein. The sample has more than 900,000 distinct CDR3 sequences, 25% seen once. The CDR3 contains 13 residues. Trimming stripped 3 bases from V and 2 bases from J, with 9 bases between. The V gene's germline CDR1 is DFQATT and CDR2 SNEGSKA (reference sequence). These data are also associated with another study on T cells of mothers and their children. From that report: T cell clones that were persistent and microchimeric went undetected.

Input material: blood. The chain uses TRBV20-1 and TRBJ2-3; D unclear. The source of this sequence is a girl aged 2-10 years in good health. The CDR3 here is CSASRAVTDTQYF. In DNA, the CDR3 is TGCAGTGCTAGTAGGGCGGTCACAGATACGCAGTATTTT.